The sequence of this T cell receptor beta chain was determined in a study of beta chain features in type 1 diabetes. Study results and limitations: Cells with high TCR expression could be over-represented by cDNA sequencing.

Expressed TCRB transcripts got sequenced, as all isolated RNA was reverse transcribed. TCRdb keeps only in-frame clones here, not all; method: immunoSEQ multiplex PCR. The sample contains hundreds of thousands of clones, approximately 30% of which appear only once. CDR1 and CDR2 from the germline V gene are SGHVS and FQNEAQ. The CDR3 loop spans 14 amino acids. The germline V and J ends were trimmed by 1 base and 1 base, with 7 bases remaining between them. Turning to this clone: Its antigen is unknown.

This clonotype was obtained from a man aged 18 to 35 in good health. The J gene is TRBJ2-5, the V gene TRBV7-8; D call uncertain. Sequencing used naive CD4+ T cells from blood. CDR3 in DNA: TGTGCCAGCAGCTTAGTGTCGGTCCAAGAGACCCAGTACTTC. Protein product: CASSLVSVQETQYF. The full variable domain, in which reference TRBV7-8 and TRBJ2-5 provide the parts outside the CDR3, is GAGVSQSPRYKVAKRGQDVALRCDPISGHVSLFWYQQALGQGPEFLTYFQNEAQLDKSGLPSDRFFAERPEGSVSTLKIQRTQQEDSAVYLCASSLVSVQETQYFGPGTRLLVL.